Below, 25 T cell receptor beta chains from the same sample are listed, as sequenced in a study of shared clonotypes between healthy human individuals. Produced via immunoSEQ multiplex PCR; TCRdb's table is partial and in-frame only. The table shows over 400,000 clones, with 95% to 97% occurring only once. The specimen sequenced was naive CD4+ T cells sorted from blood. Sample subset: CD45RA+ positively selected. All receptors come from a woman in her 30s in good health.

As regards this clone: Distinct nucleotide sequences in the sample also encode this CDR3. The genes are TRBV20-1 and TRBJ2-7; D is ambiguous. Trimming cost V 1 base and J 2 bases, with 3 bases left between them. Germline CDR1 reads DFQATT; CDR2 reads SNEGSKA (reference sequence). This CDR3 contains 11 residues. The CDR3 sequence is CSARGAYEQYF. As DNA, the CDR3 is TGCAGTGCTAGAGGCGCCTACGAGCAGTACTTC.

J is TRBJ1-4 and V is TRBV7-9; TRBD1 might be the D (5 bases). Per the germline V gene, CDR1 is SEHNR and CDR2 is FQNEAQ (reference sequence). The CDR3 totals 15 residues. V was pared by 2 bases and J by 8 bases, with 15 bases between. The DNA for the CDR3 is TGTGCCAGCAGCTTAATAACGGCTTGGGGCGAAAAACTGTTTTTT. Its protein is CASSLITAWGEKLFF.

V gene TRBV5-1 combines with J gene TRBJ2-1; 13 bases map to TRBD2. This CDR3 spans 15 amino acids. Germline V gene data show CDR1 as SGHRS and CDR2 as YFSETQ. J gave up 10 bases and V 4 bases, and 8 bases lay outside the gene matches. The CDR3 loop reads CASSKLAGGPEEQFF. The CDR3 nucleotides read TGCGCCAGCAGCAAACTAGCGGGAGGGCCGGAGGAGCAGTTCTTC.

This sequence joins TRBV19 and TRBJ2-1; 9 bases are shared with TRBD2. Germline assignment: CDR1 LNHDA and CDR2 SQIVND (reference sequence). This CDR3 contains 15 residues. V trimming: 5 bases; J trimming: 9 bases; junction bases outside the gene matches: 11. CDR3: CASSLLAGPRGEQFF. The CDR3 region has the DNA TGTGCCAGTAGTCTACTAGCGGGTCCCCGGGGTGAGCAGTTCTTC. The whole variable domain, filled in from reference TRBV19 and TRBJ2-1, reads DGGITQSPKYLFRKEGQNVTLSCEQNLNHDAMYWYRQDPGQGLRLIYYSQIVNDFQKGDIAEGYSVSREKKESFPLTVTSAQKNPTAFYLCASSLLAGPRGEQFFGPGTRLTVL.

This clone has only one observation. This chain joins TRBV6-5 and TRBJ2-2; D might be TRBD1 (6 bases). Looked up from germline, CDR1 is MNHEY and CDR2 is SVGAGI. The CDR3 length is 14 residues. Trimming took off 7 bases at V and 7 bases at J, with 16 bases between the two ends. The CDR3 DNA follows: TGTGCCAGCAATTGGGCAGGGGAATTCGGGGAGCTGTTTTTT. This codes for CASNWAGEFGELFF.

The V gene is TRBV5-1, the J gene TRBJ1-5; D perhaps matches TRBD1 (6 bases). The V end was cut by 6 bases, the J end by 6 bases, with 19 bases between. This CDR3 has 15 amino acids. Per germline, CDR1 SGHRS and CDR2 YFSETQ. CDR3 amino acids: CASKETTVDSQPQHF. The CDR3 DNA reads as TGCGCCAGCAAGGAAACTACAGTGGACAGTCAGCCCCAGCATTTT.

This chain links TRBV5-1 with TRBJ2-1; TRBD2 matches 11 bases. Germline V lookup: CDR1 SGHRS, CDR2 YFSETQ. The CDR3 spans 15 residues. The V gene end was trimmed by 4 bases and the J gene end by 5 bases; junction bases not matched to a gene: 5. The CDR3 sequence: CASSLSGRANNEQFF. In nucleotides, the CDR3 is TGCGCCAGCAGCCTTAGCGGGAGGGCCAACAATGAGCAGTTCTTC.

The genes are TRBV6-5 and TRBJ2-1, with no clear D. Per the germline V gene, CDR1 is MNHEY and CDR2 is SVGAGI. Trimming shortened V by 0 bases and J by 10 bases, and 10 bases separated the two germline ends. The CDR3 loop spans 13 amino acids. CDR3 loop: CASSYSSSTEQFF. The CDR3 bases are TGTGCCAGCAGTTACTCGTCCTCAACAGAGCAGTTCTTC.

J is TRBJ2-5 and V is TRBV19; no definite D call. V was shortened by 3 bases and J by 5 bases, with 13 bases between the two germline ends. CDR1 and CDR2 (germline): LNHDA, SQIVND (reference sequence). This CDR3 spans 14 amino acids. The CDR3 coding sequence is TGTGCCAGTAGTATTGGGCCCCGAGCCGAGACCCAGTACTTC. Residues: CASSIGPRAETQYF.

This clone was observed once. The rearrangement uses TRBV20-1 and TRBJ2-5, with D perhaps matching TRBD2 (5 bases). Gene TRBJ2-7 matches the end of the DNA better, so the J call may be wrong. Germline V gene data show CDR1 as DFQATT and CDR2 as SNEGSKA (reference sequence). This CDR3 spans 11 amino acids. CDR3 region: CSAPIGGEQYF. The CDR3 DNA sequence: TGCAGTGCCCCCATAGGAGGCGAGCAGTACTTC.

CDR3 DNA: TGTGCCAGCAGATTGACTAGCGAGACCTACGAGCAGTACTTC. It codes for CASRLTSETYEQYF. The chain recombines TRBV6-5 with TRBJ2-7; 8 bases are shared with TRBD2. Germline V gives CDR1 MNHEY, CDR2 SVGAGI. With 6 bases clipped from V and 2 bases from J, the junction kept 6 bases outside the gene matches. CDR3 length: 14 amino acids.

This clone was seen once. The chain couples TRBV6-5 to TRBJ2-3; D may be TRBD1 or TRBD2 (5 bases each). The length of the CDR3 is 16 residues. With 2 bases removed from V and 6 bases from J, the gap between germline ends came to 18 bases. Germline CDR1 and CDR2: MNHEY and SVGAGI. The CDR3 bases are TGTGCCAGCAGTTACAACCGGGACCCCAAGTCCGATACGCAGTATTTT. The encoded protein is CASSYNRDPKSDTQYF.

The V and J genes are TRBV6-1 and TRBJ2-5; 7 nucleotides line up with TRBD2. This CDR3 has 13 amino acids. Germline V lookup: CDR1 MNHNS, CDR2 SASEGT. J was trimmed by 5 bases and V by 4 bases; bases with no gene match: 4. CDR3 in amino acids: CASSVAGVETQYF. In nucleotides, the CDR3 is TGTGCCAGCAGTGTGGCGGGAGTTGAGACCCAGTACTTC.

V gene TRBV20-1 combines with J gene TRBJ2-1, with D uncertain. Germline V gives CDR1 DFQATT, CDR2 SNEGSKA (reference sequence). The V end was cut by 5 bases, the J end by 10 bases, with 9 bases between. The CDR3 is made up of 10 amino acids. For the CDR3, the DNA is TGCAGTGCTGCCCTTGGGGAGCAGTTCTTC. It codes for CSAALGEQFF.

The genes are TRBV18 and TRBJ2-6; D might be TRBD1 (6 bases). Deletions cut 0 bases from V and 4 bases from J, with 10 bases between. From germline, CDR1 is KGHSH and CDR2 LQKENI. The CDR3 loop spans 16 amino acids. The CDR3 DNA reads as TGTGCCAGCTCACCACCGTCAGGGGCAGGGGCCAACGTCCTGACTTTC. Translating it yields CASSPPSGAGANVLTF.

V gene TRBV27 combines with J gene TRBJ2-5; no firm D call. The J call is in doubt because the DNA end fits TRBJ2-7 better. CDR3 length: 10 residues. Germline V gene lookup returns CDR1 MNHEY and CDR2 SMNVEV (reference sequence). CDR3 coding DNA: TGTGCCAGGGTTTCCTACGAGCAGTACTTC. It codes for CARVSYEQYF.

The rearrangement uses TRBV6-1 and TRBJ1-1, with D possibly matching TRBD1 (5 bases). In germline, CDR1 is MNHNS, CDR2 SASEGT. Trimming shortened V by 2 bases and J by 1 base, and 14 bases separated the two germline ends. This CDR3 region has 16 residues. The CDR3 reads CASSEQFRQKNTEAFF. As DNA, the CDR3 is TGTGCCAGCAGTGAACAATTCCGACAGAAGAACACTGAAGCTTTCTTT.

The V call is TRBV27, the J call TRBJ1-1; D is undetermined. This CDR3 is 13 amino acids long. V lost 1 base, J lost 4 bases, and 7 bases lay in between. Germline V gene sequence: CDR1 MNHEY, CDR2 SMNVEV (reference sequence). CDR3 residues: CASSLFLSTEAFF. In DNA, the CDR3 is TGTGCCAGCAGTTTATTTTTGAGCACTGAAGCTTTCTTT.

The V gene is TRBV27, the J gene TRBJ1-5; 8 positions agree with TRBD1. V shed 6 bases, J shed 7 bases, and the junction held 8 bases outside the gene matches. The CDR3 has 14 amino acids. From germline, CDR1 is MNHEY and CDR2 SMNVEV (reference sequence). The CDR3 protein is CASRGTGLGQPQHF. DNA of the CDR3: TGTGCCAGCAGGGGGACAGGCTTAGGCCAGCCCCAGCATTTT.

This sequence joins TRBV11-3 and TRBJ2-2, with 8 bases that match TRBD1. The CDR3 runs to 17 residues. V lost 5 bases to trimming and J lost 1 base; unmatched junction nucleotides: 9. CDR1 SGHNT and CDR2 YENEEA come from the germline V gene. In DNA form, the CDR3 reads TGTGCCAGCAGCGGCCAGGGGGCATATTTGAACACCGGGGAGCTGTTTTTT. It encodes CASSGQGAYLNTGELFF.

The CDR3 nucleotides are TGCGCCAGCAGCTTGGTCTCATTCTGGGGAGCGAACACCGGGGAGCTGTTTTTT. Translation: CASSLVSFWGANTGELFF. V usage is TRBV5-1 and J usage is TRBJ2-2, with D tentatively TRBD2 (5 bases). Trimming stripped 0 bases from V and 0 bases from J, with 15 bases between. Per the germline V gene, CDR1 is SGHRS and CDR2 is YFSETQ. This CDR3 region has 18 residues.

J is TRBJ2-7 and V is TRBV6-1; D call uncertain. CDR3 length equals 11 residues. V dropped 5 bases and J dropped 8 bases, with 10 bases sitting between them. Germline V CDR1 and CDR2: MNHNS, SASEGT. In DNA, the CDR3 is TGTGCCAGCAGTTCCGGGTCGAAGCAGTACTTC. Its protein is CASSSGSKQYF.

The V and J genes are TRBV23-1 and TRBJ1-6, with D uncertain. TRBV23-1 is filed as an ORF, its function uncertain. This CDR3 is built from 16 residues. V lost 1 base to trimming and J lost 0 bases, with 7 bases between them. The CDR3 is CASSQFEDSYNSPLHF. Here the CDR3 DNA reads TGCGCCAGCAGTCAATTCGAAGACTCCTATAATTCACCCCTCCACTTT.

The CDR3 DNA follows: TGCGCCAGCAGCCCCGGTGGGACAGGGGGATCTTACGAGCAGTACTTC. As protein: CASSPGGTGGSYEQYF. The V call is TRBV5-1, the J call TRBJ2-7; TRBD1 matches at 11 bases. Germline trimming cut 4 bases from V and 4 bases from J; bases unmatched to any gene: 10. CDR3 length: 16 residues. In germline, CDR1 is SGHRS, CDR2 YFSETQ.

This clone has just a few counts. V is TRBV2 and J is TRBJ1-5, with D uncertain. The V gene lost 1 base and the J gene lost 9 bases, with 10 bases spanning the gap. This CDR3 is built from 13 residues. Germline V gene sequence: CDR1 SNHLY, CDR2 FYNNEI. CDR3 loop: CASSEGEPSPQHF. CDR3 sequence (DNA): TGTGCCAGCAGTGAAGGGGAGCCGTCGCCCCAGCATTTT.